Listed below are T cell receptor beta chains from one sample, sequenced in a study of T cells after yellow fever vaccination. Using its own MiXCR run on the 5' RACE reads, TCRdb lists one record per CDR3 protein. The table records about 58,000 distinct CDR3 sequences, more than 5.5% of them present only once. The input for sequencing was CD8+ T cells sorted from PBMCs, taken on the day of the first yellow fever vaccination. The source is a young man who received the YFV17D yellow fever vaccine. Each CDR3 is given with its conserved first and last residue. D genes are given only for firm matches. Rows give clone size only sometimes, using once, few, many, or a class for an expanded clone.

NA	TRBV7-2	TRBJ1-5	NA	TGTGCCAGCAGCTTAGCGAACAGGGCACAGCCCCAGCATTTT	CASSLANRAQPQHF
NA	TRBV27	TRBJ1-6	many	TGTGCCAGCAGTTATTTCGCTAATTCACCCCTCCACTTT	CASSYFANSPLHF
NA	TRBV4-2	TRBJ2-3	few	TGTGCCAGCAGCCAAGAATTTCCCAGCACAGATACGCAGTATTTT	CASSQEFPSTDTQYF
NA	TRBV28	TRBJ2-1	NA	TGTGCCAGCAGTCCCCTCCCGGGGGCTGAGCAGTTCTTC	CASSPLPGAEQFF
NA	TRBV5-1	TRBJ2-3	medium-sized	TGCGCCAGCAGGTCGGACAGCACAGATACGCAGTATTTT	CASRSDSTDTQYF
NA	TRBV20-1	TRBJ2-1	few	TGCAGTGCTAGATTAGCGGCCAAATACAATGAGCAGTTCTTC	CSARLAAKYNEQFF
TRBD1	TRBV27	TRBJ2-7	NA	TGTGCCAGCAGTCAACTTTACCGGGACAGGGCCTACGAGCAGTACTTC	CASSQLYRDRAYEQYF
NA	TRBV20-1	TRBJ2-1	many	TGCAGTGCTAGACCTCGGAGCAGCGGCAATGAGCAGTTCTTC	CSARPRSSGNEQFF
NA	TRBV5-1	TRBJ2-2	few	TGCGCCAGCAGCTTGGTTGCGGGGTACGGGGAGCTGTTTTTT	CASSLVAGYGELFF
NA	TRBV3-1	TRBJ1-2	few	TGTGCCAGCAGCCAAGACCCAGGGGTCGCCGCCTGGGGCTACACCTTC	CASSQDPGVAAWGYTF
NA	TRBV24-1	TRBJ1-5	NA	TGTGCCACTTCCAGCTCCTGGGGCAGCAATCAGCCCCAGCATTTT	CATSSSWGSNQPQHF
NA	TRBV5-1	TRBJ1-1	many	TGCGCCAGCTCCGCGACGGTGAACACTGAAGCTTTCTTT	CASSATVNTEAFF
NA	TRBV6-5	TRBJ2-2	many	TGTGCCAGCGTTAGCAGATCGAACACCGGGGAGCTGTTTTTT	CASVSRSNTGELFF
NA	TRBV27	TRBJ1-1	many	TGTGCCAGCAGTTTCACTACCAGCCCTCGTGAAGCTTTCTTT	CASSFTTSPREAFF
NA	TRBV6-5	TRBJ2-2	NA	TGTGCCAGCAGTTACAGGGGCGTCACCGGGGAGCTGTTTTTT	CASSYRGVTGELFF
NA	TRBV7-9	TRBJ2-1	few	TGTGCCAGCAGCTTAGGAAGGGGGAACTACAATGAGCAGTTCTTC	CASSLGRGNYNEQFF
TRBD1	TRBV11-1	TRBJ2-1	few	TGTGCCAGCAGCTTAGCCAGGGGGCGGCCGAATGAGCAGTTCTTC	CASSLARGRPNEQFF
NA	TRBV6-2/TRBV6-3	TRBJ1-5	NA	TGTGCCAGCAGTTACGAGAGACAAATTCCGAATCAGCCCCAGCATTTT	CASSYERQIPNQPQHF
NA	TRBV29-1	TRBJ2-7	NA	TGCAGCGTTGGGGGACTAGGGGGCGCGTCTTACGAGCAGTACTTC	CSVGGLGGASYEQYF
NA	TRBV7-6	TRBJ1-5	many	TGTGCCAGCTCTAGAGGGGGAAATCAGCCCCAGCATTTT	CASSRGGNQPQHF
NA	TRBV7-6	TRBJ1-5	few	TGTGCCAGCAGCTTAAACCCATGGGGTAGCAATCAGCCCCAGCATTTT	CASSLNPWGSNQPQHF
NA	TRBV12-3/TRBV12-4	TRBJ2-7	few	TGTGCCAGCAGTTTAGTACCCGGCGGAATGACCTACGAGCAGTACTTC	CASSLVPGGMTYEQYF
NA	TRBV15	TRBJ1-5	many	TGTGCCACCAGCAGAGTACTCGGAGAGAATCAGCCCCAGCATTTT	CATSRVLGENQPQHF
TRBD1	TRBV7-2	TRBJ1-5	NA	TGTGCCAGCAGCTTAGGGGGACAGTGGCAGCCCCAGCATTTT	CASSLGGQWQPQHF
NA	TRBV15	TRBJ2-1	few	TGTGCCACCAGCAGGCGGGGCCAACACAATGAGCAGTTCTTC	CATSRRGQHNEQFF
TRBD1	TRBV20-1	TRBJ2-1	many	TGCAGTGCTAGAGGGACAGGGTGGGGGAATGAGCAGTTCTTC	CSARGTGWGNEQFF
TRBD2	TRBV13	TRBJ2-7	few	TGTGCCAGCAGCGCTAGCGGGGGGACCTCCTACGAGCAGTACTTC	CASSASGGTSYEQYF
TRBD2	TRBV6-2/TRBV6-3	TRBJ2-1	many	TGTGCCAGCAGTTACAGGGTAGCGGGGAGTAATGAGCAGTTCTTC	CASSYRVAGSNEQFF
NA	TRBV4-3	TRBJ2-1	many	TGCGCCAGCAGCCAAGATAGCGGTATTTACAATGAGCAGTTCTTC	CASSQDSGIYNEQFF
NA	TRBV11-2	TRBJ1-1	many	TGTGCCAGCAGCCTTCCAGGGAGAGTCCAAGCTTTCTTT	CASSLPGRVQAFF
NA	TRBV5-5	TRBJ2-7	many	TGTGCCAGCAGCTTGGTCAGGGAAATCTCCTACGAGCAGTACTTC	CASSLVREISYEQYF
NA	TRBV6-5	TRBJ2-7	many	TGTGCCAGCAGTTCACCAAACAGGGGAGGCACCTACGAGCAGTACTTC	CASSSPNRGGTYEQYF
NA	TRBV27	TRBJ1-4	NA	TGTGCCAGCAGTTTAGGGCAGGATGCAACTAATGAAAAACTGTTTTTT	CASSLGQDATNEKLFF
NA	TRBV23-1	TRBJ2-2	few	TGCGCCACCCCAAACGAGGGGCACACCGGGGAGCTGTTTTTT	CATPNEGHTGELFF
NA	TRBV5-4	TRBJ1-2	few	TGTGCCAGCAGCTTGGTGGGTGACTATGGCTACACCTTC	CASSLVGDYGYTF
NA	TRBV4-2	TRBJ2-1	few	TGTGCCAGCAGCCAATTTTCCCGCGAGCAGTTCTTC	CASSQFSREQFF
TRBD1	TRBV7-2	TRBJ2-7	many	TGTGCCAGCAGCTCGGGGACAGGGGTCTACGAGCAGTACTTC	CASSSGTGVYEQYF
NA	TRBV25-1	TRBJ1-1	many	TGTGCCAGCAGTGCAGGATCCTTTGAAGCTTTCTTT	CASSAGSFEAFF
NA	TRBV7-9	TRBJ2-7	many	TGTGCCAGCAGCTTGCGAGGGTACGAGCAGTACTTC	CASSLRGYEQYF
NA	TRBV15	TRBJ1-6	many	TGTGCCACCAGCAGAGATCGTGGAGCTAATTCACCCCTCCACTTT	CATSRDRGANSPLHF
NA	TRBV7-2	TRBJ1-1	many	TGTGCCAGCAGCTTCTTGGGCAGGGGGAACACTGAAGCTTTCTTT	CASSFLGRGNTEAFF
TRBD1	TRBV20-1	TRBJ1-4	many	TGCAGTGCTCCCGAGGGGGACAGAAAAAAACTGTTTTTT	CSAPEGDRKKLFF
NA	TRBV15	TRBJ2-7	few	TGTGCCACCAGCGGTGCTCGGGGTAGCTCCTACGAGCAGTACTTC	CATSGARGSSYEQYF
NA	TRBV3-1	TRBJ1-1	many	TGTGCCAGCAGCCAAGCCTTAGGACGGACCACTGAAGCTTTCTTT	CASSQALGRTTEAFF
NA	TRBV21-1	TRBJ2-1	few	TGTGCCAGCAGCCCCTGGGGGTGGCATGAGCAGTTCTTC	CASSPWGWHEQFF
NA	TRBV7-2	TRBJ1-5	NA	TGTGCCAGCAGCTTAGCCCAACCTAGGGACCCAAGAGCTCAGCCCCAGCATTTT	CASSLAQPRDPRAQPQHF
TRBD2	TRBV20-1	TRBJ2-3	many	TGCAGTGCTAGTATCCCACGGGGGAGCCGGGGGGGCACAGATACGCAGTATTTT	CSASIPRGSRGGTDTQYF
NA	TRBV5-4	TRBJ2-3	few	TGTGCCAGCAGCTTGTGGGAGTTGTTGGGGGCCGGCACAGATACGCAGTATTTT	CASSLWELLGAGTDTQYF
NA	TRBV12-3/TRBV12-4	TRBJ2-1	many	TGTGCCAGCAGAACAGGGATCAATGAGCAGTTCTTC	CASRTGINEQFF
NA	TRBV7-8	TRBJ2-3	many	TGTGCCAGCAGCTTTCTAACAGGTCGTGATACGCAGTATTTT	CASSFLTGRDTQYF
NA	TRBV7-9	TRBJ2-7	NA	TGTGCCAGCAGCTTATCTAGAACGCCTTGGGAGCAGTACTTC	CASSLSRTPWEQYF
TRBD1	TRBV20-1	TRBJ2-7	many	TGCAGTGCTAGAGATTTGGACAGGGGGTACGAGCAGTACTTC	CSARDLDRGYEQYF
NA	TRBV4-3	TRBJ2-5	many	TGCGCCAGCAGCCAAGTCTTCGATAGGGAGACCCAGTACTTC	CASSQVFDRETQYF
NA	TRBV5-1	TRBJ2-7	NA	TGCGCCAGCAGCTTGGGCGCCATCCTCTACGAGCAGTACTTC	CASSLGAILYEQYF
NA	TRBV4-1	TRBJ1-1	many	TGCGCCAGCAGCCAAAAAGTTAGGGGGGTTTCCATGAACACTGAAGCTTTCTTT	CASSQKVRGVSMNTEAFF